This T cell receptor beta chain was obtained from a study of blood T cell repertoires in COVID-19. CDR1 and CDR2 from the germline V gene are SEHNR and FQNEAQ (reference sequence). V was clipped by 5 bases and J by 8 bases, with 7 bases between them. CDR3 length: 11 residues. Profiled with immunoSEQ multiplex PCR; TCRdb holds only in-frame clones, not every one. The table has around 97,000 clones, 84% seen once; the top ten hold under 15%. Sequenced sample: peripheral blood. This chain joins TRBV7-9 and TRBJ1-3; TRBD1 is a possible D gene (5 bases). This receptor was identified in a human donor in a cohort sampled during active or convalescent COVID-19. CDR3 sequence: CASSPQDTIYF. For the CDR3, the DNA is TGTGCCAGCAGCCCACAGGACACCATATATTTT. Full variable domain (missing parts from reference TRBV7-9 and TRBJ1-3): DTGVSQNPRHKITKRGQNVTFRCDPISEHNRLYWYRQTLGQGPEFLTYFQNEAQLEKSRLLSDRFSAERPKGSFSTLEIQRTEQGDSAMYLCASSPQDTIYFGEGSWLTVV.